This is a list of T cell receptor beta chains from one sample in a study of blood T cells in healthy people across ages. TCRdb re-derived calls from the 5' RACE reads in MiXCR, one entry per CDR3 protein. This sample carries 2 million or so distinct CDR3 sequences, 40% to 55% of them seen once, and the ten largest clones take around 2.1%. The specimen sequenced was blood. The receptors were sampled from a woman aged 40 to 49 in good health. Each CDR3 is given with its conserved first and last residue. A D gene is named only where the DNA matches it firmly. Rows may omit the clone size; those that give it use once, few, many or a size class.

v_gene,abundance,d_gene,j_gene,CDR3nt,CDR3aa
TRBV4-1,few,.,TRBJ1-5,TGCGCCAGCAGCCCAGAATTGGACTCCCTAGTCGGCAATCAGCCCCAGCATTTT,CASSPELDSLVGNQPQHF
TRBV6-5,.,.,TRBJ1-1,TGTGCCAGCACTTTAGGTGGACTTTTGAACACTGAAGCTTTCTTT,CASTLGGLLNTEAFF
TRBV7-3,few,.,TRBJ2-3,TGTGCCAGCAGCTTAATGGGGGGGGGCTCAGATACGCAGTATTTT,CASSLMGGGSDTQYF
TRBV6-5,.,.,TRBJ1-1,TGTGCCAGCAGTGGTGGACGGAGAGTGAACACTGAAGCTTTCTTT,CASSGGRRVNTEAFF
TRBV28,once,.,TRBJ2-5,TGTGCCAGCAGTTTAAGGGGGGACCCAGAGACCCAGTACTTC,CASSLRGDPETQYF
TRBV14,once,TRBD1,TRBJ2-1,TGTGCCAGCAGCCAAGAAGGGACAGAAACCTACAATGAGCAGTTCTTC,CASSQEGTETYNEQFF
TRBV14,.,TRBD1,TRBJ1-4,TGTGCCAGCAGCCGTCGACAGGGCATTGGGTATGAAAAACCGTTTTTT,CASSRRQGIGYEKPFF
TRBV7-9,.,.,TRBJ2-4,TGTGCCAGCAGCTCAATGAACATTCAGTACTTC,CASSSMNIQYF
TRBV2,.,.,TRBJ2-6,TGTGCCAGCCAGAGAGGGGCTGGGGCCAACGTCCTGACTTTC,CASQRGAGANVLTF
TRBV24-1,.,.,TRBJ2-3,TGTGCCACCAGTGACCTCGGTCAGGGAGCAGATACGCAGTATTTT,CATSDLGQGADTQYF
TRBV12-3/TRBV12-4,.,TRBD1,TRBJ1-5,TGTGCCAGCAGTTTGGACAGGGGAGTCCAGCCCCAGCATTTT,CASSLDRGVQPQHF
TRBV27,.,.,TRBJ1-2,TGTGCCAGCAGTCCCGGACGGGCATTCCGGGTCGATGGCTACACCTTC,CASSPGRAFRVDGYTF
TRBV11-2,.,.,TRBJ2-6,TGTGCCAGCAGCTTGGGAAGCTATGGGGCCAACGTCCTGACTTTC,CASSLGSYGANVLTF
TRBV4-3,.,TRBD1,TRBJ2-3,TGCGCCAGCAGCCAAGGCCCGGGACAGACTAGCACAGATACGCAGTATTTT,CASSQGPGQTSTDTQYF
TRBV18,once,TRBD2,TRBJ2-7,TGTGCCAGCTCACCGGGGACTAGCGGGGACCCGTACTTC,CASSPGTSGDPYF
TRBV11-2,.,.,TRBJ2-5,TGTGCCAGCAGCTTTCGGGGTGGGATGGAGACCCAGTACTTC,CASSFRGGMETQYF
TRBV20-1,.,.,TRBJ2-3,TGCAGTGCTAGAGACCCCTATCTCACAGATACGCAGTATTTT,CSARDPYLTDTQYF
TRBV10-3,few,.,TRBJ2-4,TGTGCCATCAGTGAGTCGACAGACCTTCCAGAGCAGTACTTC,CAISESTDLPEQYF
TRBV4-1,.,.,TRBJ2-5,TGCGCCAGCAGCCAAGAGAGCCAAGAGACCCAGTACTTC,CASSQESQETQYF
TRBV7-2,.,TRBD2,TRBJ2-3,TGTGCCAGCAGCTTATACCCCCTCGACCCCCCTAGCGGGGGGTTAGATACGCAGTATTTT,CASSLYPLDPPSGGLDTQYF
TRBV12-3/TRBV12-4,.,.,TRBJ1-6,TGTGCCAGCAGTTCAGAAGGGCAGCTTAATTCACCCCTCCACTTT,CASSSEGQLNSPLHF
TRBV29-1,many,.,TRBJ2-7,TGCAGCGTTGGGGGAAGGTCCTACGAGCAGTACTTC,CSVGGRSYEQYF
TRBV27,.,.,TRBJ1-1,TGTGCCAGCACCAGCCTCGGGGGGGCGGGCACTGAAGCTTTCTTT,CASTSLGGAGTEAFF
TRBV19,few,.,TRBJ2-4,TGTGCCAGTAGTATGAACAGCCGACGAAACATTCAGTACTTC,CASSMNSRRNIQYF
TRBV24-1,.,TRBD1,TRBJ2-3,TGTGCCACCAGTGACTCCGACAGGGGGCCCGCAGATACGCAGTATTTT,CATSDSDRGPADTQYF
TRBV20-1,.,.,TRBJ2-5,TGCAGTGCTAGAGATCGCCGGGGGGCTAGGCAAGAGACCCAGTACTTC,CSARDRRGARQETQYF
TRBV7-9,.,.,TRBJ1-2,TGTGCCAGCAGCTCCCGTGCGGTGCAGTTCTATGGCTACACCTTC,CASSSRAVQFYGYTF
TRBV7-9,.,.,TRBJ1-2,TGTGCCAGCAGCTTAGTTCCCGAGAGGAACAATCGGATGGGCTACACCTTC,CASSLVPERNNRMGYTF
TRBV6-5,.,.,TRBJ2-5,TGTGCCAGCAGTCCAAGAAAAGCGGGTGCTCAAGAGACCCAGTACTTC,CASSPRKAGAQETQYF
TRBV6-1,few,TRBD1,TRBJ2-1,TGTGCCAGCAGTGTCGGGACAGGGTTAAGTAACAATGAGCAGTTCTTC,CASSVGTGLSNNEQFF
TRBV20-1,few,TRBD1,TRBJ2-7,TGCAGTGCTAGAGAGACAGGGAGCTCCTACGAGCAGTACTTC,CSARETGSSYEQYF
TRBV4-3,.,TRBD1,TRBJ1-5,TGCGCCAGCAGCCAAGCCCTGGACAGGGATGTATTTCCCCAGCATTTT,CASSQALDRDVFPQHF
TRBV6-5,.,TRBD1,TRBJ1-2,TGTGCCAGCAGACCGGGACAGGGTTTCTATGGCTACACCTTC,CASRPGQGFYGYTF
TRBV29-1,few,TRBD2,TRBJ2-3,TGCAGCGTCGGGACAACGGGAGGGAATACGCAGTATTTT,CSVGTTGGNTQYF
TRBV6-5,.,.,TRBJ2-7,TGTGCCGGCAGTTACTCGACGACAGGAGATTCCTACGAGCAGTACTTC,CAGSYSTTGDSYEQYF